Presented here are 27 T cell receptor beta chains from one specimen sequenced in a study of identical twins. TCRdb fed the 5' RACE reads into MiXCR, producing one record per CDR3 protein. This sample has 200,000 to 300,000 distinct CDR3 sequences; 8% to 11% occur once, and the top ten carry more than 8%. Sequenced: memory T cells sorted from blood. All receptors derive from a man aged 45-60 years in good health.

This clonotype was seen a few times. The chain recombines TRBV28 with TRBJ2-3; 8 positions match TRBD1. Germline values: CDR1 MDHEN, CDR2 SYDVKM. The J segment lost 2 bases and the V segment lost 7 bases, leaving 8 bases of the junction unmatched. The CDR3 spans 15 residues. The CDR3 protein is CASTWTGHPTDTQYF. The DNA for the CDR3 is TGTGCCAGCACATGGACAGGGCACCCCACAGATACGCAGTATTTT.

V and J are TRBV7-2 and TRBJ2-5; TRBD1 matches 7 bases. This CDR3 contains 15 residues. Germline CDR1 and CDR2: SGHTA and FQGNSA. The trim removed 5 bases at V and 2 bases at J, leaving 8 bases unmatched. In DNA form, the CDR3 reads TGTGCCAGCAGCCTGGGACAGACCGAACAAGAGACCCAGTACTTC. Translating gives CASSLGQTEQETQYF.

This clonotype was observed a handful of times. The chain recombines TRBV6-2 or TRBV6-3 with TRBJ2-3; a weak D match, TRBD1 (6 bases). V shed 8 bases and J shed 3 bases, with 12 bases lying between them. CDR1 is MNHEY, CDR2 SVGEGT, per germline. The CDR3 is made up of 13 amino acids. The CDR3 DNA reads as TGTGCCAGCGGAAGAACAGGGACAGATACGCAGTATTTT. Translated, it gives CASGRTGTDTQYF.

In its sample, this clonotype was seen a few times. The rearrangement joins TRBV5-1 to TRBJ2-3; maybe TRBD2 (5 bases). The V end was cut by 5 bases, the J end by 2 bases, with 9 bases between. The CDR3 is 13 residues long. Germline CDR1 is SGHRS and CDR2 is YFSETQ. CDR3 amino acids: CASRAEVTDTQYF. In nucleotides, the CDR3 is TGCGCCAGCAGGGCGGAGGTCACAGATACGCAGTATTTT.

This clonotype was observed at least ten times. V gene TRBV11-2 combines with J gene TRBJ2-3; D is unresolved. This CDR3 region has 14 residues. V lost 5 bases, J lost 2 bases, and 11 bases lay in between. Germline V gene lookup returns CDR1 SGHAT and CDR2 FQNNGV. The CDR3 region is CASSLGQFTDTQYF. DNA of the CDR3: TGTGCCAGCAGCCTAGGGCAGTTCACAGATACGCAGTATTTT.

This clonotype was recorded at least ten times. This sequence joins TRBV4-2 and TRBJ2-1; TRBD2 agrees at 15 bases. Losses at the gene ends were 3 bases for V and 12 bases for J; bases not matched to a gene: 12. The CDR3 runs to 17 residues. CDR1 is LGHNA, CDR2 YNFKEQ, per germline. CDR3 bases: TGTGCCAGCAGCCAGGAAACCGGGACTAGCGGGGGGTTGAGGCAGTTCTTC. Its protein is CASSQETGTSGGLRQFF.

At least ten counts were recorded for this clonotype. The rearrangement uses TRBV29-1 and TRBJ2-1; TRBD1 matches at 7 bases. V shed 6 bases and J 10 bases; nucleotides not matched to a gene: 18. The germline V gene encodes CDR1 SQVTM and CDR2 ANQGSEA. This CDR3 comprises 15 residues. The CDR3 sequence is CSVVPGGQVQGEQFF. The CDR3, as DNA: TGCAGCGTCGTCCCGGGCGGACAGGTTCAGGGGGAGCAGTTCTTC.

This clonotype was detected a few times. The chain combines TRBV19 with TRBJ1-1, with D hard to call. CDR3 size: 13 residues. Germline loops: CDR1 LNHDA, CDR2 SQIVND (reference sequence). The ends were cut back, 1 base at V and 1 base at J, with 4 bases in the middle. The CDR3: CASSIGQNTEAFF. In nucleotides, the CDR3 is TGTGCCAGTAGTATAGGCCAGAACACTGAAGCTTTCTTT.

This clonotype appeared once. V is TRBV10-3 and J is TRBJ2-2, with D perhaps TRBD1 or TRBD2 (5 bases each). V was shortened by 0 bases and J by 5 bases, with 10 bases between the two germline ends. From germline, CDR1 is ENHRY and CDR2 SYGVKD. The length of the CDR3 is 15 residues. CDR3: CAISESRDGTGELFF. CDR3 in DNA: TGTGCCATCAGTGAGTCCCGGGACGGGACCGGGGAGCTGTTTTTT.

Ten or more counts support this clonotype. The chain links TRBV20-1 to TRBJ1-2, with unresolved D. Germline lookup yields CDR1 DFQATT and CDR2 SNEGSKA (reference sequence). CDR3 size: 13 residues. With 3 bases removed from V and 4 bases from J, the gap between germline ends came to 12 bases. CDR3 DNA sequence: TGCAGTGCTAGGTGGGAGAGGTCCTATGGCTACACCTTC. This gives the protein CSARWERSYGYTF.

The chain joins TRBV6-5 to TRBJ1-4; D gene uncertain. Trimming pared 5 bases from V and 7 bases from J, leaving 20 bases between. Germline values: CDR1 MNHEY, CDR2 SVGAGI. CDR3 length equals 16 residues. The CDR3 loop is CASSHIRGGGGEKLFF. CDR3 nucleotide sequence: TGTGCCAGCAGTCACATCCGGGGAGGAGGAGGTGAAAAACTGTTTTTT.

This clonotype was picked up many times. The gene calls are TRBV4-3 and TRBJ1-3, with no clear D. The CDR3 contains 16 residues. The V end was cut by 0 bases, the J end by 4 bases, with 13 bases between. In germline, CDR1 is LGHNA, CDR2 YSLEER. The CDR3 is CASSQDRPGRGNTIYF. Written as DNA, the CDR3 is TGCGCCAGCAGCCAAGATCGGCCGGGAAGAGGAAACACCATATATTTT.

The chain recombines TRBV6-6 with TRBJ2-5; D is unclear. With 2 bases removed from V and 5 bases from J, the gap between germline ends came to 6 bases. CDR3 size: 12 residues. Per the germline V gene, CDR1 is MNHNY and CDR2 is SVGAGI (reference sequence). The CDR3: CASSYLDETQYF. CDR3 bases: TGTGCCAGCAGTTACCTCGACGAGACCCAGTACTTC.

This clonotype was seen repeatedly, ten times or more. The rearrangement joins TRBV28 to TRBJ1-5, with D possibly matching TRBD1 (6 bases). Germline CDR1 is MDHEN and CDR2 is SYDVKM. Trimming pared 6 bases from V and 6 bases from J, leaving 18 bases between. The CDR3 length is 15 residues. The CDR3 sequence: CASRGYRDIGQPQHF. The CDR3 nucleotides read TGTGCCAGCAGGGGGTACAGGGACATAGGTCAGCCCCAGCATTTT.

This clonotype was observed a handful of times. The chain couples TRBV19 to TRBJ2-7; D might be TRBD1 (6 bases). Looked up from germline, CDR1 is LNHDA and CDR2 is SQIVND (reference sequence). This CDR3 region has 14 residues. Trimming took 4 bases from V and 3 from J, leaving 13 bases between them. In DNA form, the CDR3 reads TGTGCCAGTAGTAGACGGACAGCTGGCTACGAGCAGTACTTC. This translates into CASSRRTAGYEQYF.

This clonotype showed up just a few times. The CDR3 bases are TGTGCCAGCAGCTTCCAGCGGGAGACCCAGTACTTC. Protein product: CASSFQRETQYF. This chain joins TRBV11-2 and TRBJ2-5, with D perhaps matching TRBD2 (5 bases). CDR3 size: 12 residues. V lost 3 bases to trimming and J lost 5 bases, with 7 bases between them. CDR1 is SGHAT, CDR2 FQNNGV, per germline.

This clonotype was observed many times. The rearrangement joins TRBV10-3 to TRBJ2-7, with 8 nucleotides matching TRBD2. The germline gives CDR1 ENHRY, CDR2 SYGVKD. V dropped 4 bases and J dropped 1; count of bases not matched to a gene: 6. The length of the CDR3 is 15 residues. CDR3 amino acids: CAISVLAGGSYEQYF. CDR3 DNA: TGTGCCATCAGTGTCCTGGCGGGGGGTTCCTACGAGCAGTACTTC.

This chain links TRBV7-9 with TRBJ1-3; D is uncertain. Germline loops: CDR1 SEHNR, CDR2 FQNEAQ (reference sequence). The CDR3 has 15 amino acids. Trimming left V 0 bases short and J 3 bases short, with 9 bases between. CDR3 DNA: TGTGCCAGCAGCTTAGCAGGGTATGATGGAAACACCATATATTTT. Its translation is CASSLAGYDGNTIYF.

This clonotype was detected many times. This sequence joins TRBV4-1 and TRBJ2-3, with D perhaps given as TRBD1 or TRBD2 (5 bases each). The CDR3 sequence is 19 residues long. V lost 3 bases and J lost 0, with 22 bases in between. CDR1 and CDR2 (germline): MGHRA, YSYEKL. The CDR3 protein is CASSHPLRGLRTSTDTQYF. The CDR3 nucleotides are TGCGCCAGCAGCCATCCCCTGAGGGGCCTTAGGACTAGCACAGATACGCAGTATTTT.

The chain employs TRBV6-1 and TRBJ2-4, with 9 bases that match TRBD2. CDR1 and CDR2 (germline): MNHNS, SASEGT. The ends lost 6 bases at V and 6 bases at J; junction bases unmatched: 6. CDR3 length: 14 residues. The CDR3 loop reads CASSLAGPPNIQYF. The CDR3 coding sequence is TGTGCCAGCAGCCTAGCGGGACCCCCAAACATTCAGTACTTC.

This clonotype was counted a few times. This chain joins TRBV28 and TRBJ1-5; a weak D match, TRBD1 (5 bases). Looked up from germline, CDR1 is MDHEN and CDR2 is SYDVKM. The CDR3 is made up of 14 amino acids. Trimming took 6 bases from V and 9 from J, leaving 18 bases between them. CDR3 DNA sequence: TGTGCCAGCAGCCCGGGACTTAGGGACGGGCCCCAGCATTTT. It is translated as CASSPGLRDGPQHF.

The table lists this clonotype with a few counts. The V gene is TRBV7-2, the J gene TRBJ1-1, with D perhaps matching TRBD1 (5 bases). V dropped 5 bases and J dropped 5 bases, with 18 bases sitting between them. Germline V gives CDR1 SGHTA, CDR2 FQGNSA. The CDR3 runs to 15 residues. The chain's CDR3 is CASSPRSGQLTEAFF. CDR3 nucleotides: TGTGCCAGCAGCCCCCGGTCAGGGCAGCTAACTGAAGCTTTCTTT.

In this sample, this clonotype turned up many times. The chain uses TRBV10-2 and TRBJ2-5; D unclear. The V end lost 3 bases, the J end lost 4 bases, and 6 bases lay between the germline ends. The germline gives CDR1 WSHSY, CDR2 SAAADI. This CDR3 contains 12 residues. The CDR3 reads CASSDLGETQYF. CDR3 DNA: TGCGCCAGCAGTGACTTGGGAGAGACCCAGTACTTC.

This clonotype has more than one count but fewer than ten. The J gene is TRBJ2-1, the V gene TRBV28; D perhaps matches TRBD1 (6 bases). Trimming took off 4 bases at V and 2 bases at J, with 12 bases between the two ends. This CDR3 region has 15 residues. The germline CDR1 and CDR2 sequences are MDHEN and SYDVKM. Written as DNA, the CDR3 is TGTGCCAGCAGTTCCGGGACAACTACCTACAATGAGCAGTTCTTC. Translated: CASSSGTTTYNEQFF.

This sequence joins TRBV19 and TRBJ1-5, with 9 bases lining up with TRBD1. The CDR3 extends over 15 amino acids. V lost 6 bases and J lost 0; bases outside the gene matches: 3. CDR1 is LNHDA and CDR2 is SQIVND in the germline V gene (reference sequence). The CDR3 loop reads CASRTGGTSNQPQHF. The CDR3 DNA reads as TGTGCCAGTAGGACAGGGGGGACTAGCAATCAGCCCCAGCATTTT. Variable domain in full (rest from reference TRBV19 and TRBJ1-5): DGGITQSPKYLFRKEGQNVTLSCEQNLNHDAMYWYRQDPGQGLRLIYYSQIVNDFQKGDIAEGYSVSREKKESFPLTVTSAQKNPTAFYLCASRTGGTSNQPQHFGDGTRLSIL.

This clonotype has a handful of counts. The chain couples TRBV11-3 to TRBJ2-1; TRBD2 matches at 8 bases. V shed 5 bases, J shed 2 bases, and the junction held 11 bases outside the gene matches. This CDR3 has 17 residues. Germline-derived CDR1 and CDR2 are SGHNT and YENEEA. CDR3 nucleotides: TGTGCCAGCAGCAGGGGGAGTGGCGGGGGGACCTACAATGAGCAGTTCTTC. Its translation is CASSRGSGGGTYNEQFF. Drawing the rest from reference TRBV11-3 and TRBJ2-1, the complete variable domain is EAGVVQSPRYKIIEKKQPVAFWCNPISGHNTLYWYLQNLGQGPELLIRYENEEAVDDSQLPKDRFSAERLKGVDSTLKIQPAELGDSAVYLCASSRGSGGGTYNEQFFGPGTRLTVL.

This clonotype was counted at least ten times. This may come from a read error, since a much larger clone is one base off. The genes are TRBV5-1 and TRBJ1-1; TRBD1 agrees at 7 bases. CDR3 length: 16 amino acids. Germline-derived CDR1 and CDR2 are SGHRS and YFSETQ. The CDR3 nucleotides are TGCGCCAGCGGCTTGGAAAAGGGGGCGCGCGCCACTGAAGCTTTCTTT. Protein sequence: CASGLEKGARATEAFF.